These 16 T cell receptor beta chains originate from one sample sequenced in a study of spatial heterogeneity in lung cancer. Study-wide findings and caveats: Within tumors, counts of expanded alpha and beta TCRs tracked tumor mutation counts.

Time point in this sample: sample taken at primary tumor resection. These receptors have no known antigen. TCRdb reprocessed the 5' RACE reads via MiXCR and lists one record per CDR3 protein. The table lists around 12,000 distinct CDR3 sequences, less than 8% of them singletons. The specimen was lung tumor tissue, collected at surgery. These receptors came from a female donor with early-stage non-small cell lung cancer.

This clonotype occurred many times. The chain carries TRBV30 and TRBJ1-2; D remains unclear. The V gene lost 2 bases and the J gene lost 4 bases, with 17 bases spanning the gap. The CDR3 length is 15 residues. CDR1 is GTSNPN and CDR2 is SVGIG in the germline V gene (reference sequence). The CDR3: CAWSRPPGWAYGYTF. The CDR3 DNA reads TGTGCCTGGAGTCGCCCGCCCGGTTGGGCCTATGGCTACACCTTC.

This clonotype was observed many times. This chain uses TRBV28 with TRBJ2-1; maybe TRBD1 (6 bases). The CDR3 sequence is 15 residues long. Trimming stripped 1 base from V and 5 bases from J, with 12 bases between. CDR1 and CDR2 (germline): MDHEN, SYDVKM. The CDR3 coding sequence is TGTGCCAGCAGTTTATATTCCAGGGACAACAATGAGCAGTTCTTC. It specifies CASSLYSRDNNEQFF.

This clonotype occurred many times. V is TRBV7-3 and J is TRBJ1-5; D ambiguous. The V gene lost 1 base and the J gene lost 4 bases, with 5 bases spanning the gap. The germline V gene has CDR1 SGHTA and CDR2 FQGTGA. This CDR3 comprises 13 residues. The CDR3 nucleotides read TGTGCCAGCAGCTTAAACGCAAATCAGCCCCAGCATTTT. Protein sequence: CASSLNANQPQHF.

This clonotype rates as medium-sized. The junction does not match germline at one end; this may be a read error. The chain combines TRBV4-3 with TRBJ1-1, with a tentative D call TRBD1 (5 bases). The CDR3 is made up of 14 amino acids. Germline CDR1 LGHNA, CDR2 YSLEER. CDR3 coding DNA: TGCGCCAGCAGTCAAGGGGACCCGAGCACTGAAGCTTTCTTT. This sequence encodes CASSQGDPSTEAFF.

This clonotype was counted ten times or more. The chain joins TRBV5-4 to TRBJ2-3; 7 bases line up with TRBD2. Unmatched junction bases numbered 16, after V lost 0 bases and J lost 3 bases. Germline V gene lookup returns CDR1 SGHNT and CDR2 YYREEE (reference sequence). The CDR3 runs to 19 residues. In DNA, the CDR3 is TGTGCCAGCAGCTTGGGTACGGCTAGCGGTAACGCAGGGACAGATACGCAGTATTTT. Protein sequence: CASSLGTASGNAGTDTQYF.

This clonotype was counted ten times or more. CDR3: CASSLRELSTDTQYF. In DNA, the CDR3 is TGTGCCAGCAGCTTACGGGAGCTGAGCACAGATACGCAGTATTTT. The chain has TRBV7-3 and TRBJ2-3, with D possibly being TRBD2 (6 bases). The V end was cut by 2 bases, the J end by 0 bases, with 9 bases between. Germline values: CDR1 SGHTA, CDR2 FQGTGA. The CDR3 contains 15 residues.

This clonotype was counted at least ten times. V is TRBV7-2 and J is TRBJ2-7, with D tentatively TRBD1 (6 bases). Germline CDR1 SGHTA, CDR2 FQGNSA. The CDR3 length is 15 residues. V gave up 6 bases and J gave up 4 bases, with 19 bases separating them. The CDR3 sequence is CASRKGGSGSYEQYF. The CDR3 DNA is TGTGCCAGCAGGAAAGGGGGTTCAGGGTCATACGAGCAGTACTTC.

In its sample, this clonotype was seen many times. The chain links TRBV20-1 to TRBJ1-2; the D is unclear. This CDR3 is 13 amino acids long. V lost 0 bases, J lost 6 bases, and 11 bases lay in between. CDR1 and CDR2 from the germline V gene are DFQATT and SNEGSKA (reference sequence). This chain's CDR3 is CSARDRYGHGYTF. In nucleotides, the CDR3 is TGCAGTGCTAGAGATCGTTACGGACATGGCTACACCTTC.

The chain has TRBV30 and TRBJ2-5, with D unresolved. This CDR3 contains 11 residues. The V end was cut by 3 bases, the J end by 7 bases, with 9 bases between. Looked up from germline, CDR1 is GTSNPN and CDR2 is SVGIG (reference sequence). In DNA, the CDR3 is TGTGCCTGGAGAGAAAAGATGACCCAGTACTTC. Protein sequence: CAWREKMTQYF.

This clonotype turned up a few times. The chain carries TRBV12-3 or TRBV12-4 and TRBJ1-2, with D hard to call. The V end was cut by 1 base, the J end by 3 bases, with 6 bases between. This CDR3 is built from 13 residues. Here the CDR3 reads CASSLGAYYGYTF. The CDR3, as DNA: TGTGCCAGCAGTTTAGGGGCCTACTATGGCTACACCTTC.

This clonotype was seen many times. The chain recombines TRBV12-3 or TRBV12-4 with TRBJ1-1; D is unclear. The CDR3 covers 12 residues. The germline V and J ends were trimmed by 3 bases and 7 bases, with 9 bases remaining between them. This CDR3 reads CASSFGEVEAFF. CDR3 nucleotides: TGTGCCAGCAGTTTTGGGGAAGTTGAAGCTTTCTTT.

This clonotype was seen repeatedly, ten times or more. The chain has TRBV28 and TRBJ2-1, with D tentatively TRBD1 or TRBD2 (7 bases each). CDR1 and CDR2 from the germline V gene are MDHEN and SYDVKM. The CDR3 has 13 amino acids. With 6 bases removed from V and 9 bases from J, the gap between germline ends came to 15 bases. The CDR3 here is CASRIRGEGEQFF. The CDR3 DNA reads TGTGCCAGCAGGATCAGGGGGGAGGGTGAGCAGTTCTTC.

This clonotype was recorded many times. CDR3 nucleotide sequence: TGCAGCGTTGATATACACAGGGGTCAGAACTATGGCTACACCTTC. Amino acids: CSVDIHRGQNYGYTF. This chain connects TRBV29-1 to TRBJ1-2, with 7 bases fitting TRBD1. The CDR3 covers 15 residues. The trim removed 3 bases at V and 2 bases at J, leaving 9 bases unmatched. CDR1 is SQVTM, CDR2 ANQGSEA, per germline. The full variable domain, completed using reference TRBV29-1 and TRBJ1-2, is SAVISQKPSRDICQRGTSLTIQCQVDSQVTMMFWYRQQPGQSLTLIATANQGSEATYESGFVIDKFPISRPNLTFSTLTVSNMSPEDSSIYLCSVDIHRGQNYGYTFGSGTRLTVV.

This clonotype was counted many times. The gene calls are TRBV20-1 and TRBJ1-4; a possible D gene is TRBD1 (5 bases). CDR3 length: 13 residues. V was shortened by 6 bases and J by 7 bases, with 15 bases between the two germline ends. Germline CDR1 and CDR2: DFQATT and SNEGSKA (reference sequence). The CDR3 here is CSAPGTEGEKLFF. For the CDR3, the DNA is TGCAGTGCGCCCGGGACCGAGGGTGAAAAACTGTTTTTT.

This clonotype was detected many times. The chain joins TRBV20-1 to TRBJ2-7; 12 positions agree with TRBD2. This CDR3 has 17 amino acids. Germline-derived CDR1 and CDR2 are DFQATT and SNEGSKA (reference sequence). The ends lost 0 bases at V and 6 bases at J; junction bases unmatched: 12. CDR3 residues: CSARDYYRLAGDGEQYF. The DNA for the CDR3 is TGCAGTGCTAGAGACTATTATCGACTAGCGGGAGATGGCGAGCAGTACTTC.

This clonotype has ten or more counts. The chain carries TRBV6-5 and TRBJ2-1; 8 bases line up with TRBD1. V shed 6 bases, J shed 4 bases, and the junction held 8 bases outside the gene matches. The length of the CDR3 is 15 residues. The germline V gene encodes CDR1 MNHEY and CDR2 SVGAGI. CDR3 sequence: CASRPPQGVYNEQFF. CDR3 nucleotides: TGTGCCAGCAGACCACCACAGGGGGTGTACAATGAGCAGTTCTTC.